The entry below gives a single TCR beta chain sequence along with its context. These data are taken from a study of memory CD8 T cells in hepatitis C reinfection. This CDR3 spans 15 amino acids. The V end was cut by 1 base, the J end by 4 bases, with 13 bases between. Germline assignment: CDR1 MGHRA and CDR2 YSYEKL. Regarding time point: late/post reinfection, 12 to 24 weeks after detection. TCR sequencing was done directly ex vivo on sorted cells, without expansion in vitro. Assay: immunoSEQ multiplex PCR; the TCRdb copy retains only in-frame clones and omits some. The table shows approximately 46,000 clones, with roughly nine tenths occurring only once.

The sequenced sample consisted of naive CD8+ T cells sorted from blood. The gene calls are TRBV4-1 and TRBJ1-1; maybe TRBD1 (5 bases). The source is a man aged 18 to 30 with hepatitis C virus infection. The chain's CDR3 is CASSQVASQGTEAFF. CDR3 DNA sequence: TGCGCCAGCAGCCAAGTTGCCTCCCAGGGCACTGAAGCTTTCTTT.